The entry below gives a single T cell receptor beta chain sequence along with its context. The method was immunoSEQ multiplex PCR; TCRdb's version includes in-frame clones alone and lacks a portion of them. There are approximately 290,000 clones in the sample; about 89% occur only once, and around 2% lies in the top ten. This CDR3 spans 14 amino acids. With V trimmed by 10 bases and J by 3 bases, 9 bases remained unmatched. CDR1 is LNHDA, CDR2 SQIVND, per germline (reference sequence). This specimen comes from a study of blood T cell repertoires in COVID-19. The Seattle patients, enrolled during active infection, were followed longitudinally.

The rearrangement joins TRBV19 to TRBJ1-5, with TRBD1 matching over 7 bases. Sample: peripheral blood. This TCR derives from a woman under 40 with COVID-19, enrolled during active disease. Here the CDR3 reads CATAGTANNQPQHF. The CDR3 DNA reads TGTGCCACCGCGGGGACAGCAAACAATCAGCCCCAGCATTTT.